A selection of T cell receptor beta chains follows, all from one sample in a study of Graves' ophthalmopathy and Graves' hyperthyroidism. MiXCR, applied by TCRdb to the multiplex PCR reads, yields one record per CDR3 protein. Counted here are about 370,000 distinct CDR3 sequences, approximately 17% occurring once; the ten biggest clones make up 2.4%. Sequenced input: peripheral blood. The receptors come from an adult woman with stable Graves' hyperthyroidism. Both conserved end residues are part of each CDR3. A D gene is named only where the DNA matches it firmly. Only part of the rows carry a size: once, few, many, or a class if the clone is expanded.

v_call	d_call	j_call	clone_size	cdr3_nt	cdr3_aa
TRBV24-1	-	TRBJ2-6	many	TGTGCCACCAGTGATCTACCACGGGACGGGTCATCTGGGGCCAACGTCCTGACTTTC	CATSDLPRDGSSGANVLTF
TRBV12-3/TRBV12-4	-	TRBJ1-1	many	TGTGCCAGCAGTTTTGGACTGCGGAACACTGAAGCTTTCTTT	CASSFGLRNTEAFF
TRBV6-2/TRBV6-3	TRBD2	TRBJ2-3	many	TGTGCCAGCCGGACTAGCGGGAGCTCAGATACGCAGTATTTT	CASRTSGSSDTQYF
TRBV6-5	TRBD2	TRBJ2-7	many	TGTGCCAGCAGCCGAGTAGCGGGAATAGGCGAGCAGTACTTC	CASSRVAGIGEQYF
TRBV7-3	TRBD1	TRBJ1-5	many	TGTGCCAGCAGCCTACGGACAGGAAGGCAGCCCCAGCATTTT	CASSLRTGRQPQHF
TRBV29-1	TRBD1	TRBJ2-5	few	TGCAGCGCTGCAGGGGGCTTTACGGAGACCCAGTACTTC	CSAAGGFTETQYF
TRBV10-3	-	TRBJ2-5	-	TGTGCCATCAGTGAAGGAGGGGATGGAGAGACCCAGTACTTC	CAISEGGDGETQYF
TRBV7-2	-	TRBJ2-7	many	TGTGCCAGCAGCACAAGTCCCGGGTCCTACGAGCAGTACTTC	CASSTSPGSYEQYF
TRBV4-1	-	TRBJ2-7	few	TGCGCCAGCAGCCAAGATCCGAACAGGATGGTGGAGCAGTACTTC	CASSQDPNRMVEQYF
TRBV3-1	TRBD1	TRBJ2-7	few	TGTGCCAGCAGCCACCGGGACAGGGTCGGAGAGCAGTACTTC	CASSHRDRVGEQYF
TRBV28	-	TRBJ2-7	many	TGTGCCAGCAGCAACTACAGGGACTCCTACGAGCAGTACTTC	CASSNYRDSYEQYF
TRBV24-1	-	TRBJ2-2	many	TGTGCCACCAGTGGTAACACCGGGGAGCTGTTTTTT	CATSGNTGELFF
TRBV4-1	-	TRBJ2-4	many	TGCGCCAGCAGCCAAGCAGTTTGGGACAAAAACATTCAGTACTTC	CASSQAVWDKNIQYF
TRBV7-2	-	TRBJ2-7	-	TGTGCCAGCAGAAAGCTGCCGGGGATCCACGAGCAGTACTTC	CASRKLPGIHEQYF
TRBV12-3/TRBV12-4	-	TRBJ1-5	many	TGTGCCAGCAGTGCACAGGGATTCCAGCCCCAGCATTTT	CASSAQGFQPQHF
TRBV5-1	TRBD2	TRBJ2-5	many	TGCGCCAGCAGCTCAACCCGGGGGGTCGGAGAGACCCAGTACTTC	CASSSTRGVGETQYF
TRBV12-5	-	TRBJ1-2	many	TGTGCTAGTGGCGCGACAGGCCATGGCTACACCTTC	CASGATGHGYTF
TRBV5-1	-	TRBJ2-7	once	TGCGCCAGCAGCGACGGGGGCCGGGACACGTACGAGCAGTACTTC	CASSDGGRDTYEQYF
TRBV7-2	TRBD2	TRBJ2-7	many	TGTGCCAGCAGCTTAGGACTAGCGGGAACGTACGAGCAGTACTTC	CASSLGLAGTYEQYF
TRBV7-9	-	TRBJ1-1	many	TGTGCCAGCAGCTCCTCGGGGGGCACGAACACTGAAGCTTTCTTT	CASSSSGGTNTEAFF
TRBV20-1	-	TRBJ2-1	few	TGCAGTGCCACAGAACTAGCAGGTGATGAGAAGTTCTTC	CSATELAGDEKFF
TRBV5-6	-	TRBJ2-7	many	TGTGCCAGCAGCCCAAACCCCGGGCCTAGGTCCTACGAGCAGTACTTC	CASSPNPGPRSYEQYF
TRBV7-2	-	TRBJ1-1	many	TGTGCCAGCAGCTTCCCAGGGGCGGACACTGAAGCTTTCTTT	CASSFPGADTEAFF
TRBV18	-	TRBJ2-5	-	TGTGCCAGCTCACCTTACTTTCAAGAGACCCAGTACTTC	CASSPYFQETQYF
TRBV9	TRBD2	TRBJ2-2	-	TGTGCCAGCAGCCCAAAGAGGCGGGAGGGCCATAGCACCGGGGAGCTGTTTTTT	CASSPKRREGHSTGELFF
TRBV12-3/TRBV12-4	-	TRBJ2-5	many	TGTGCCAGCAGTTTGTTCCAGGGCCAAGAGACCCAGTACTTC	CASSLFQGQETQYF
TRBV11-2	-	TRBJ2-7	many	TGTGCCAGCAGCCGCAAACAGGCCAGCTCCTACGAGCAGTACTTC	CASSRKQASSYEQYF
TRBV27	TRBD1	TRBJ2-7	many	TGTGCCAGCAGGGGGACAGGGGGGCGAACAGTATACTTC	CASRGTGGRTVYF
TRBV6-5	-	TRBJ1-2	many	TGTGCCAGCAGTAGGGAGAACTATGGCTACACCTTC	CASSRENYGYTF
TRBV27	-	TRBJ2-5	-	TGTGCCAGCAGTTTATGGGGGGTTTCGGCTCTGCAGTACCAAGAGACCCAGTACTTC	CASSLWGVSALQYQETQYF
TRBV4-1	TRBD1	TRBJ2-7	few	TGCGCCAGCAGACCCGGGACAGGGCGTACCTACGAGCAGTACTTC	CASRPGTGRTYEQYF
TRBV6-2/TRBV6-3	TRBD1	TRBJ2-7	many	TGTGCCAGCACCCAACCCGGGACAGGATCCTACGAGCAGTACTTC	CASTQPGTGSYEQYF
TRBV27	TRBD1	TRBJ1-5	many	TGTGCCAGCAGTTTATTAGGGGACAGGTTTATGCCCCAGCATTTT	CASSLLGDRFMPQHF
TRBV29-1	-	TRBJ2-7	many	TGCAGCGTTGGGATAGGGCCCTACGAGCAGTACTTC	CSVGIGPYEQYF
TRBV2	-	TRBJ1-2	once	TGTGCCAGCAGCGGCCGTGGGCAGCCCACATATGGCTACACCTTC	CASSGRGQPTYGYTF
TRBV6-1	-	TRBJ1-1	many	TGTGCCAGCAGTGAAGGGGGGGCAGGCAACACTGAAGCTTTCTTT	CASSEGGAGNTEAFF
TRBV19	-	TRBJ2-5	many	TGTGCCAGTAGTATACGGGTAGCTCCCCAGGGGACCCAGTACTTC	CASSIRVAPQGTQYF
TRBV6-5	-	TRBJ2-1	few	TGTGCCAGCAGTTACTCGACGGGGGCTTCCTACAATGAGCAGTTCTTC	CASSYSTGASYNEQFF
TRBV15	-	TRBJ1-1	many	TGTGCCACCAGCAGAGTGATTGGGAGCACGAACACTGAAGCTTTCTTT	CATSRVIGSTNTEAFF
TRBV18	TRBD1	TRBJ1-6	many	TGTGCCAGCTCACGGACAGGGGACTATAATTCACCCCTCCACTTT	CASSRTGDYNSPLHF